This TCR beta chain emerged from a study of blood T cells in healthy people across ages. Study background: Template switching picked up about one barcoded beta molecule for each two T cells.

Alongside a J-beta primer mix, a sample-barcoded 5' primer served in a second PCR lasting roughly 6 to 11 cycles. Template switching added a 12-random-nucleotide identifier to every cDNA molecule. Each CDR3 protein gets one entry after TCRdb re-called the 5' RACE reads with MiXCR. The sample lists around 750,000 distinct CDR3 sequences, about 53% occurring once. Germline V gives CDR1 DFQATT, CDR2 SNEGSKA (reference sequence). The V and J ends lost 3 bases and 1 base respectively, with 6 bases between them. The CDR3 loop spans 12 amino acids. Each donor's blood draw was roughly 10 milliliters of peripheral blood.

The V call is TRBV20-1, the J call TRBJ2-5, with no clear D. The specimen was blood. The receptor comes from a man at least 80 years old in good health. DNA of the CDR3: TGCAGTGCTAGTGAGGCCCAAGAGACCCAGTACTTC. This codes for CSASEAQETQYF.